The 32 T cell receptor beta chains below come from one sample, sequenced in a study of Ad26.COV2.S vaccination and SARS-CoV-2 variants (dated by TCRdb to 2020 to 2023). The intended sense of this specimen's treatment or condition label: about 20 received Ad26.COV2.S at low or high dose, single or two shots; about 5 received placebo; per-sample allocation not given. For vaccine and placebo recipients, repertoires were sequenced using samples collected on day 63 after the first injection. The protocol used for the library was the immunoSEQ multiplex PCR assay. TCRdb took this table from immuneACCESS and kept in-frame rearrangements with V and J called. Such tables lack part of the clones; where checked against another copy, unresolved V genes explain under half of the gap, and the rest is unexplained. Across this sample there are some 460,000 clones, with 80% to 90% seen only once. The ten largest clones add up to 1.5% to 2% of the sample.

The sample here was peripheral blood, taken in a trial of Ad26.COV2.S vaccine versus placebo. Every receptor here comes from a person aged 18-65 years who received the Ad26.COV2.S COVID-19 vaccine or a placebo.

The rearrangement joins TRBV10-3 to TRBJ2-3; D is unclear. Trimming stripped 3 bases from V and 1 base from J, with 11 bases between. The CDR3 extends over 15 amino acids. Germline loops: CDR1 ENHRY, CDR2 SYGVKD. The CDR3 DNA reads TGTGCCATCAGTGACGGGCCCTACCGCACAGATACGCAGTATTTT. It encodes CAISDGPYRTDTQYF.

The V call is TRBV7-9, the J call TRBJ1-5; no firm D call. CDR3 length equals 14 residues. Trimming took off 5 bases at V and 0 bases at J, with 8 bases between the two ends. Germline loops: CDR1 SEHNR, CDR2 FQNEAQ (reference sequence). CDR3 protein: CASSALNSNQPQHF. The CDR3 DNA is TGTGCCAGCAGCGCGCTAAATAGCAATCAGCCCCAGCATTTT.

The CDR3, as DNA: TGTGCCAGCAGCCCTGCCGGGACAGTCGTAGAGACCCAGTACTTC. It specifies CASSPAGTVVETQYF. The V gene is TRBV7-9, the J gene TRBJ2-5; TRBD1 aligns across 7 bases. Trimming at V came to 5 bases and at J to 4 bases, leaving 10 bases not matched to a gene. CDR1 is SEHNR and CDR2 is FQNEAQ in the germline V gene (reference sequence). The CDR3 runs 15 residues.

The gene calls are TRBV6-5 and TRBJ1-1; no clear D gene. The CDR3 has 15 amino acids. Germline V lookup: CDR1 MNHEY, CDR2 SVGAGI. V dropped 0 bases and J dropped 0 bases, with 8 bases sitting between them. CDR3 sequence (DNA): TGTGCCAGCAGTTACTCGTACAGTATGAACACTGAAGCTTTCTTT. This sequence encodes CASSYSYSMNTEAFF.

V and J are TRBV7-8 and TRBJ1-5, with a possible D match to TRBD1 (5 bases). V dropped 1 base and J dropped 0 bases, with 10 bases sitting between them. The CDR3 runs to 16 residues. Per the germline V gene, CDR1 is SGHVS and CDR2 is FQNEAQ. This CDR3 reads CASSLGGGISNQPQHF. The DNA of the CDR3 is TGTGCCAGCAGCTTAGGGGGGGGGATTAGCAATCAGCCCCAGCATTTT. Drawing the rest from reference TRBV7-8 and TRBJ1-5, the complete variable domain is GAGVSQSPRYKVAKRGQDVALRCDPISGHVSLFWYQQALGQGPEFLTYFQNEAQLDKSGLPSDRFFAERPEGSVSTLKIQRTQQEDSAVYLCASSLGGGISNQPQHFGDGTRLSIL.

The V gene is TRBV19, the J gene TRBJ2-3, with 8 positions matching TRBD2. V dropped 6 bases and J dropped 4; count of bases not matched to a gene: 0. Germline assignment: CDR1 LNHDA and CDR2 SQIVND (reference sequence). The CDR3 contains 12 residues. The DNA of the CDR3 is TGTGCCAGTAGCGGGGGGGCAGATACGCAGTATTTT. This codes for CASSGGADTQYF.

CDR3 coding DNA: TGTGCCAGCAGCTTGGAGGTCAGGGGAGGGACAGATACGCAGTATTTT. Encoded protein: CASSLEVRGGTDTQYF. The chain combines TRBV5-6 with TRBJ2-3; possible D gene TRBD2, 7 bases. The germline CDR1 and CDR2 sequences are SGHDT and YYEEEE. V was shortened by 0 bases and J by 3 bases, with 14 bases between the two germline ends. CDR3 size: 16 residues. The entire variable domain, with the rest obtained from reference TRBV5-6 and TRBJ2-3, is as follows: DAGVTQSPTHLIKTRGQQVTLRCSPKSGHDTVSWYQQALGQGPQFIFQYYEEEERQRGNFPDRFSGHQFPNYSSELNVNALLLGDSALYLCASSLEVRGGTDTQYFGPGTRLTVL.

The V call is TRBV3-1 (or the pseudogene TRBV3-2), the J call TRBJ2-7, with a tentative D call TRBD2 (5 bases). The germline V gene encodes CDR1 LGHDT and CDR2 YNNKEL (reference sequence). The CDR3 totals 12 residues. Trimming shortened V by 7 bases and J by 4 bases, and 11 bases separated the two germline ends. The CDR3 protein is CASTRTGYEQYF. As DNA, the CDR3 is TGTGCCAGCACCAGGACTGGGTACGAGCAGTACTTC.

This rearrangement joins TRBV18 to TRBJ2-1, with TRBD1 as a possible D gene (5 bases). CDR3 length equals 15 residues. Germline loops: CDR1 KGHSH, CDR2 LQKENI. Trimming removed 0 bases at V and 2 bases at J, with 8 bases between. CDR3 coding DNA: TGTGCCAGCTCACCACCGGGGCGAGCCTACAATGAGCAGTTCTTC. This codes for CASSPPGRAYNEQFF.

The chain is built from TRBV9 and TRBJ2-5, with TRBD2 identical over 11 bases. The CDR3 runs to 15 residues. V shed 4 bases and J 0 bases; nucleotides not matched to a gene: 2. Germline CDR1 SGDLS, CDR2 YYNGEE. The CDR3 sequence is CASSPSGGYQETQYF. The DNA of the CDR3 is TGTGCCAGCAGCCCTAGCGGGGGGTACCAAGAGACCCAGTACTTC.

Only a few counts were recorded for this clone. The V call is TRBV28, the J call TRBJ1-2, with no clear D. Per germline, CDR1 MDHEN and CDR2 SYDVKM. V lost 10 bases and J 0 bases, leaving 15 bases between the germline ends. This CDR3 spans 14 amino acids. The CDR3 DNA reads TGTGCCACTACGGACGGATACACTAACTATGGCTACACCTTC. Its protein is CATTDGYTNYGYTF.

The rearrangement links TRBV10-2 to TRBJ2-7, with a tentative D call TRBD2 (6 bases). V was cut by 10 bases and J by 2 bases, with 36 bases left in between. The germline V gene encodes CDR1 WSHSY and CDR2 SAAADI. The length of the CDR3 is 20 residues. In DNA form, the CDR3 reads TGCGCCACCGTCCCGGTCTTCGGGATACCCGCCAGCGGGCGCCCCTACGAGCAGTACTTC. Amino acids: CATVPVFGIPASGRPYEQYF.

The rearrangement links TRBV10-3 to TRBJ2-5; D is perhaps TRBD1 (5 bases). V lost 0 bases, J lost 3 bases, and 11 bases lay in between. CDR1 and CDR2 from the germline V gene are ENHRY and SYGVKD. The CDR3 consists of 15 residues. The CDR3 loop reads CAISESGAREETQYF. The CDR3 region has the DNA TGTGCCATCAGTGAGTCAGGGGCCAGGGAAGAGACCCAGTACTTC.

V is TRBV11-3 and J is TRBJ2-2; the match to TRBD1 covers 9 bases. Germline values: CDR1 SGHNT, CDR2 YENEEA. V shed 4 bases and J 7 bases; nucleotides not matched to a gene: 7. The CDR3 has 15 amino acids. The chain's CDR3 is CASSSTTGGIGELFF. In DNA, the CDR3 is TGTGCCAGCAGCTCCACGACAGGGGGTATCGGGGAGCTGTTTTTT.

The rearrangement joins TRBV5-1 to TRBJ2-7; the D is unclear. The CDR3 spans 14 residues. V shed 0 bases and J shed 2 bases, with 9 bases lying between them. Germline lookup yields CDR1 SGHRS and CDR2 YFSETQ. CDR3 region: CASSLDGTAYEQYF. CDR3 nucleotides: TGCGCCAGCAGCTTGGACGGCACAGCCTACGAGCAGTACTTC.

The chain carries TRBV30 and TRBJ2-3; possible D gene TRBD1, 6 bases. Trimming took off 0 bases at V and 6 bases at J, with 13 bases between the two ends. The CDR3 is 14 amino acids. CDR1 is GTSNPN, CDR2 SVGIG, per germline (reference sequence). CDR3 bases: TGTGCCTGGAGTGTACCAGGGGAGAGGGATACGCAGTATTTT. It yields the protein CAWSVPGERDTQYF.

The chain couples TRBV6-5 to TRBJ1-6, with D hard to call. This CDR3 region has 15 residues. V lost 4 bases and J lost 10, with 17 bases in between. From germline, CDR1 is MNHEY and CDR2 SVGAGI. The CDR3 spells CASSFGSSIVSPLHF. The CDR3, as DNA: TGTGCCAGCAGTTTCGGCTCCAGTATTGTCTCACCCCTCCACTTT.

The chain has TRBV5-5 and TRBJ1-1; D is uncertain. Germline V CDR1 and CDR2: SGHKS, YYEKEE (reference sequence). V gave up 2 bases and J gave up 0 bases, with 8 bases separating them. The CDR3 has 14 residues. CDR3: CASSLQFMNTEAFF. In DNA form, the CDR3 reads TGTGCCAGCAGCTTACAGTTCATGAACACTGAAGCTTTCTTT. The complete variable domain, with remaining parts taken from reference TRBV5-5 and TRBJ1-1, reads DAGVTQSPTHLIKTRGQQVTLRCSPISGHKSVSWYQQVLGQGPQFIFQYYEKEERGRGNFPDRFSARQFPNYSSELNVNALLLGDSALYLCASSLQFMNTEAFFGQGTRLTVV.

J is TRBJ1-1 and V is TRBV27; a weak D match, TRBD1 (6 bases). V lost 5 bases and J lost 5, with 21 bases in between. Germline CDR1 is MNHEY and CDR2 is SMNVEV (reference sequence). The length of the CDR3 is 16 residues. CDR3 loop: CASSLIAAQGSTEAFF. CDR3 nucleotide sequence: TGTGCCAGCAGTCTCATTGCTGCCCAGGGGAGTACTGAAGCTTTCTTT.

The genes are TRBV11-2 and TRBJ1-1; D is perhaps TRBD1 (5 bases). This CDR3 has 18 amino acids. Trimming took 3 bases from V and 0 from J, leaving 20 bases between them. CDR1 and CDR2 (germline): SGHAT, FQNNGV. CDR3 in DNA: TGTGCCAGCAGCTTTGACGGACAAAATCTCCCCATGAACACTGAAGCTTTCTTT. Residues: CASSFDGQNLPMNTEAFF. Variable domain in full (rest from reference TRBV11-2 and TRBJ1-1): EAGVAQSPRYKIIEKRQSVAFWCNPISGHATLYWYQQILGQGPKLLIQFQNNGVVDDSQLPKDRFSAERLKGVDSTLKIQPAKLEDSAVYLCASSFDGQNLPMNTEAFFGQGTRLTVV.

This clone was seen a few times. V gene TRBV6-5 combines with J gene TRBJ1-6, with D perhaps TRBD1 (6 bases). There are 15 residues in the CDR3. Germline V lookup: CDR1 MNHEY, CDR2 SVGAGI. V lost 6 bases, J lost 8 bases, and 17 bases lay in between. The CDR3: CASSGQQGMDSPLHF. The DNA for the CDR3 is TGTGCCAGCAGCGGGCAACAGGGTATGGATTCACCCCTCCACTTT.

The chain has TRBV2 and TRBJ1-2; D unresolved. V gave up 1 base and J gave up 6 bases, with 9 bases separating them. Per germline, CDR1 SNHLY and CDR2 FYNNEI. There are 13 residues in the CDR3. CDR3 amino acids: CASSEEAWNGYTF. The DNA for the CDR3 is TGTGCCAGCAGTGAAGAAGCATGGAATGGCTACACCTTC.

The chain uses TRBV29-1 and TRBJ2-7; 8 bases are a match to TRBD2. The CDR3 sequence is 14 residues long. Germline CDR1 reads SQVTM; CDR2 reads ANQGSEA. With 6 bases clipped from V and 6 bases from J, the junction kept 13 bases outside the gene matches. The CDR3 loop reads CSVLAGGNSREQYF. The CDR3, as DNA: TGCAGCGTCCTTGCGGGAGGTAACTCTCGCGAGCAGTACTTC.

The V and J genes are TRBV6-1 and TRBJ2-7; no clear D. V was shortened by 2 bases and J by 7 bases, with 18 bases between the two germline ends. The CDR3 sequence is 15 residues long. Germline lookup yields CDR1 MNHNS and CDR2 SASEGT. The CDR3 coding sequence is TGTGCCAGCAGTGAACCCGCTCAGACACGGTGGGAGCAGTACTTC. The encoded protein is CASSEPAQTRWEQYF.

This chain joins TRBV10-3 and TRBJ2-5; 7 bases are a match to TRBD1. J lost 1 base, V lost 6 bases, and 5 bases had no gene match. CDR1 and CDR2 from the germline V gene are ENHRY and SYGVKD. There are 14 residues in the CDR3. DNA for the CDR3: TGTGCCATCAGCAAACAGGGGATCCAAGAGACCCAGTACTTC. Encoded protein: CAISKQGIQETQYF.

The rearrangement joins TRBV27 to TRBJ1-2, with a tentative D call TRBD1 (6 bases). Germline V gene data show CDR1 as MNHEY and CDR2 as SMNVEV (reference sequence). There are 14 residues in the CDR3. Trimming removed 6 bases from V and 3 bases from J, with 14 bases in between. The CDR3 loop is CASRGGWGDYGYTF. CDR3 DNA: TGTGCCAGCAGAGGGGGGTGGGGGGACTATGGCTACACCTTC.

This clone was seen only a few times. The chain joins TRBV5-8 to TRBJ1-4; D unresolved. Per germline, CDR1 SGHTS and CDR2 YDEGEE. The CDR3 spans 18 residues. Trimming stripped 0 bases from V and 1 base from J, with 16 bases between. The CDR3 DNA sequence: TGTGCCAGCAGCTTGGACAGCAAGGGCTTCTTAACTAATGAAAAACTGTTTTTT. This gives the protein CASSLDSKGFLTNEKLFF.

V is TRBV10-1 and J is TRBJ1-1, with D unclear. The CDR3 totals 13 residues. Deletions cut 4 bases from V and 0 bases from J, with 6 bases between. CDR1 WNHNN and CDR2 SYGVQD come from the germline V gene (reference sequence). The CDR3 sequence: CASSVGMNTEAFF. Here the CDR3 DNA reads TGCGCCAGCAGTGTGGGAATGAACACTGAAGCTTTCTTT.

The chain's CDR3 is CASSTSDREGRTEAFF. The CDR3 DNA follows: TGTGCCAGCAGCACTAGCGACAGGGAGGGTAGGACTGAAGCTTTCTTT. V and J are TRBV9 and TRBJ1-1; 7 bases line up with TRBD1. There are 16 residues in the CDR3. The J segment lost 5 bases and the V segment lost 4 bases, leaving 14 bases of the junction unmatched. CDR1 SGDLS and CDR2 YYNGEE come from the germline V gene.

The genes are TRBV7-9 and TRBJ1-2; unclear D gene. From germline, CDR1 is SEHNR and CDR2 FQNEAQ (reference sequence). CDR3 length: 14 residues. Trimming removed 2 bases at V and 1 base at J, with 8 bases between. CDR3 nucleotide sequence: TGTGCCAGCAGCTTAACCACAGTTAACTATGGCTACACCTTC. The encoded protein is CASSLTTVNYGYTF.

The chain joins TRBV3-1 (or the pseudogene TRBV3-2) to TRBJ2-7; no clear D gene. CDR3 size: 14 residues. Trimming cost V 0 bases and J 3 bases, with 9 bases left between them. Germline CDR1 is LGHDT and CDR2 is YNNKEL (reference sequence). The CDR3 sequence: CASSQDPASYEQYF. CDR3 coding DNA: TGTGCCAGCAGCCAAGATCCGGCGAGCTACGAGCAGTACTTC.

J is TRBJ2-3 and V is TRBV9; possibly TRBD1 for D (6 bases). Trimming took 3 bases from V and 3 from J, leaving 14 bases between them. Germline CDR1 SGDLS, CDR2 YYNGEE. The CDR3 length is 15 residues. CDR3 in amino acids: CASSGTAPRTDTQYF. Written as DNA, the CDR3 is TGTGCCAGCAGCGGGACAGCCCCAAGGACAGATACGCAGTATTTT.